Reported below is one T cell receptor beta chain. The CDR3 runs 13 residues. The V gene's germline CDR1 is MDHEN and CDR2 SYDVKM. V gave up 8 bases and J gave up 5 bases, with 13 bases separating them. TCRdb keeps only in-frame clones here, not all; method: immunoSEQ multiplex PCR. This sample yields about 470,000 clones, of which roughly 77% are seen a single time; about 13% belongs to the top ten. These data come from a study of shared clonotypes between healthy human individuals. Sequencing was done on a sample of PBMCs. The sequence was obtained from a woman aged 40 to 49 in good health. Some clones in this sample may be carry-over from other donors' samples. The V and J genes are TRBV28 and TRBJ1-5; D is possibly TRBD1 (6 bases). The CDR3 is CASEWQGYQPQHF. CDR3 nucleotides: TGTGCCAGCGAATGGCAGGGGTATCAGCCCCAGCATTTT.